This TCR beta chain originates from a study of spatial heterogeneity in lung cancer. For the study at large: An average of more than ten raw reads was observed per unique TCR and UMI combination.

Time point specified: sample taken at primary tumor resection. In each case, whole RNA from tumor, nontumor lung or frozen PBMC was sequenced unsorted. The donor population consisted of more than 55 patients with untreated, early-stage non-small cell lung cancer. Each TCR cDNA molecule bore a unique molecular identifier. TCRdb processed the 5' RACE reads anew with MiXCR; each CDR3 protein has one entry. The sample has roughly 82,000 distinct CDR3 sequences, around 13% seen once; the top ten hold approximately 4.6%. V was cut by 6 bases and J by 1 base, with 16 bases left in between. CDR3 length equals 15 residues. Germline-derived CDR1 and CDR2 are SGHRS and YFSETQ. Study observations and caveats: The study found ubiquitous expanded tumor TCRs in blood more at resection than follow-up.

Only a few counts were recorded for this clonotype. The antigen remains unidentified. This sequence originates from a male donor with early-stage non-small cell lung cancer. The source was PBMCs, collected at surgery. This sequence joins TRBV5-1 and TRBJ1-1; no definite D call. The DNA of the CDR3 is TGCGCCAGCACCATAACACAGTTTCCGAACACTGAAGCTTTCTTT. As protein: CASTITQFPNTEAFF.